These 16 T cell receptor beta chains share one sample of origin, sequenced in a study of blood T cell repertoires in COVID-19. Generated by immunoSEQ multiplex PCR, the TCRdb table keeps only in-frame clones and is missing some. Of about 110,000 clones listed, about 81% are singletons. The source material was peripheral blood. The receptor set was obtained from a man between 65 and 85 years old with acute or convalescent COVID-19.

The chain couples TRBV5-1 to TRBJ1-1, with D perhaps matching TRBD1 (5 bases). Germline V lookup: CDR1 SGHRS, CDR2 YFSETQ. V lost 0 bases and J 4 bases, leaving 7 bases between the germline ends. The CDR3 length is 13 residues. The CDR3 reads CASSLGGPTEAFF. CDR3 nucleotides: TGCGCCAGCAGCTTGGGGGGCCCCACTGAAGCTTTCTTT.

This clone was seen more than once but under ten times. The chain carries TRBV7-9 and TRBJ1-1, with a weak D call TRBD1 (5 bases). Trimming removed 4 bases at V and 1 base at J, with 13 bases between. The CDR3 is 15 amino acids. Germline V gene sequence: CDR1 SEHNR, CDR2 FQNEAQ (reference sequence). The CDR3 coding sequence is TGTGCCAGCAGCTCCCCGCAGACAGCGAACACTGAAGCTTTCTTT. It translates to CASSSPQTANTEAFF.

J is TRBJ2-6 and V is TRBV9, with 10 bases identical to TRBD1. V was clipped by 9 bases and J by 1 base; unmatched bases: 10. Germline values: CDR1 SGDLS, CDR2 YYNGEE. This CDR3 is built from 17 residues. The CDR3 coding sequence is TGTGCCACCCACCGTAGGACAGGGGGGTCTGGGGCCAACGTCCTGACTTTC. Its protein product is CATHRRTGGSGANVLTF. Together with reference TRBV9 and TRBJ2-6, the CDR3 gives the full variable domain: DSGVTQTPKHLITATGQRVTLRCSPRSGDLSVYWYQQSLDQGLQFLIQYYNGEERAKGNILERFSAQQFPDLHSELNLSSLELGDSALYFCATHRRTGGSGANVLTFGAGSRLTVL.

The chain links TRBV5-1 to TRBJ2-1; 10 nucleotides align to TRBD2. After removal of 0 bases from V and 2 bases from J, the junction contained 5 bases not matched to a gene. The CDR3 runs 17 residues. Germline V CDR1 and CDR2: SGHRS, YFSETQ. The CDR3 DNA follows: TGCGCCAGCAGCTTGGACCTAGCGGGAGTCCCCTACAATGAGCAGTTCTTC. This sequence encodes CASSLDLAGVPYNEQFF.

The V and J genes are TRBV6-4 and TRBJ2-2; tentative D call: TRBD2 (5 bases). The germline V gene has CDR1 MRHNA and CDR2 SNTAGT. V lost 4 bases, J lost 4 bases, and 7 bases lay in between. CDR3 length: 13 residues. This chain's CDR3 is CASSVRGTGELFF. The CDR3 bases are TGTGCCAGCAGTGTCCGGGGCACCGGGGAGCTGTTTTTT.

The J gene is TRBJ1-2, the V gene TRBV27, with D maybe TRBD1 (5 bases). The CDR3 totals 15 residues. Trimming cost V 5 bases and J 6 bases, with 19 bases left between them. Germline CDR1 is MNHEY and CDR2 is SMNVEV (reference sequence). The CDR3 region is CASSPRTPRKDGYTF. In nucleotides, the CDR3 is TGTGCCAGCAGTCCCAGGACACCCCGTAAGGATGGCTACACCTTC.

The chain is built from TRBV30 and TRBJ1-4; 7 nucleotides align to TRBD1. The CDR3 runs to 13 residues. Trimming at V came to 3 bases and at J to 7 bases, leaving 5 bases not matched to a gene. Germline V lookup: CDR1 GTSNPN, CDR2 SVGIG (reference sequence). The CDR3 DNA sequence: TGTGCCTGGAGGAGAGGGGGCAGTGAAAAACTGTTTTTT. It is translated as CAWRRGGSEKLFF. Full variable domain (rest looked up from reference TRBV30 and TRBJ1-4): SQTIHQWPATLVQPVGSPLSLECTVEGTSNPNLYWYRQAAGRGLQLLFYSVGIGQISSEVPQNLSASRPQDRQFILSSKKLLLSDSGFYLCAWRRGGSEKLFFGSGTQLSVL.

CDR3 sequence reads: CASSPLGATNEKLFF. CDR3 DNA: TGCGCCAGCAGCCCCTTGGGAGCAACTAATGAAAAACTGTTTTTT. The V and J genes are TRBV5-1 and TRBJ1-4; D unresolved. Per the germline V gene, CDR1 is SGHRS and CDR2 is YFSETQ. The V gene lost 4 bases and the J gene lost 0 bases, with 10 bases spanning the gap. The length of the CDR3 is 15 residues.

The chain recombines TRBV27 with TRBJ2-3; 8 nucleotides align to TRBD2. This CDR3 contains 15 residues. The trim removed 4 bases at V and 2 bases at J, leaving 5 bases unmatched. Germline CDR1 reads MNHEY; CDR2 reads SMNVEV (reference sequence). The CDR3 DNA sequence: TGTGCCAGCAGTTCGCGACTAGCGATCACAGATACGCAGTATTTT. It translates to CASSSRLAITDTQYF.

This clone was found once. The V call is TRBV9, the J call TRBJ1-2; D is unresolved. V was shortened by 4 bases and J by 8 bases, with 15 bases between the two germline ends. Germline-derived CDR1 and CDR2 are SGDLS and YYNGEE. The CDR3 runs to 13 residues. The CDR3 region is CASSPTELGGYTF. CDR3 nucleotides: TGTGCCAGCAGCCCCACTGAGCTGGGCGGCTACACCTTC.

The genes are TRBV5-1 and TRBJ2-4; TRBD2 aligns across 9 bases. Germline CDR1 SGHRS, CDR2 YFSETQ. V shed 3 bases, J shed 4 bases, and the junction held 2 bases outside the gene matches. This CDR3 region has 14 residues. CDR3 nucleotide sequence: TGCGCCAGCAGCTCGACTAGCGGTAAAAACATTCAGTACTTC. It specifies CASSSTSGKNIQYF.

V and J are TRBV6-6 and TRBJ2-1; D unclear. There are 11 residues in the CDR3. The V end was cut by 2 bases, the J end by 10 bases, with 6 bases between. CDR1 MNHNY and CDR2 SVGAGI come from the germline V gene (reference sequence). The DNA for the CDR3 is TGTGCCAGCAGTTACATGAGGGAGCAGTTCTTC. Protein product: CASSYMREQFF.

The chain carries TRBV6-1 and TRBJ1-6, with unresolved D. CDR1 is MNHNS and CDR2 is SASEGT in the germline V gene. The V gene lost 1 base and the J gene lost 7 bases, with 5 bases spanning the gap. CDR3 length: 13 residues. The CDR3 spells CASSEVENSPLHF. The CDR3 region has the DNA TGTGCCAGCAGTGAAGTGGAGAATTCACCCCTCCACTTT.

This sequence joins TRBV19 and TRBJ2-1; the match to TRBD2 covers 15 bases. This CDR3 contains 19 residues. The V gene end was trimmed by 3 bases and the J gene end by 1 base; junction bases not matched to a gene: 7. Germline-derived CDR1 and CDR2 are LNHDA and SQIVND (reference sequence). CDR3 protein: CASSIRTSGRVGSYNEQFF. CDR3 coding DNA: TGTGCCAGTAGTATCCGGACTAGCGGGAGGGTAGGATCCTACAATGAGCAGTTCTTC.

This chain uses TRBV28 with TRBJ2-7, with 7 bases that match TRBD2. This CDR3 region has 16 residues. V trimming: 1 base; J trimming: 3 bases; junction bases outside the gene matches: 9. Germline loops: CDR1 MDHEN, CDR2 SYDVKM. CDR3 region: CASSLSTLGGFYEQYF. CDR3 nucleotide sequence: TGTGCCAGCAGTTTATCGACCCTGGGGGGGTTCTACGAGCAGTACTTC. Looking up the rest from reference TRBV28 and TRBJ2-7 gives the full variable domain: DVKVTQSSRYLVKRTGEKVFLECVQDMDHENMFWYRQDPGLGLRLIYFSYDVKMKEKGDIPEGYSVSREKKERFSLILESASTNQTSMYLCASSLSTLGGFYEQYFGPGTRLTVT.

The chain is built from TRBV29-1 and TRBJ1-1, with TRBD1 matching 8 bases. CDR1 and CDR2 (germline): SQVTM, ANQGSEA. The CDR3 has 14 amino acids. The ends lost 6 bases at V and 1 base at J; junction bases unmatched: 7. The CDR3 sequence: CSVRQGKTNTEAFF. CDR3 in DNA: TGCAGCGTCCGACAGGGGAAAACGAACACTGAAGCTTTCTTT.